This T cell receptor (beta chain) was identified in a study of T cell responses to AZD1222 COVID-19 vaccine. Study-level results: Close to half of all spike-specific TCRs reportedly target regions of the variants that are unmutated.

Some clones are missing from TCRdb's copy, which holds only in-frame ones; the method was immunoSEQ multiplex PCR. The data contain approximately 110,000 clones, roughly nine tenths of them singletons. This clone occurred once. Its antigen remains unknown. The CDR3 covers 17 residues. The V segment lost 2 bases and the J segment 0 bases; nucleotides outside the gene matches: 11. Germline CDR1 reads SGHRS; CDR2 reads YFSETQ. The sequencing used peripheral blood, collected on day 0 of AZD1222 vaccination. This rearrangement joins TRBV5-1 to TRBJ2-7; 7 bases fit TRBD1. The source is an adult in good health. The CDR3 region is CASSFRGGTAVSYEQYF. In nucleotides, the CDR3 is TGCGCCAGCAGCTTCCGGGGTGGGACAGCCGTCTCCTACGAGCAGTACTTC.